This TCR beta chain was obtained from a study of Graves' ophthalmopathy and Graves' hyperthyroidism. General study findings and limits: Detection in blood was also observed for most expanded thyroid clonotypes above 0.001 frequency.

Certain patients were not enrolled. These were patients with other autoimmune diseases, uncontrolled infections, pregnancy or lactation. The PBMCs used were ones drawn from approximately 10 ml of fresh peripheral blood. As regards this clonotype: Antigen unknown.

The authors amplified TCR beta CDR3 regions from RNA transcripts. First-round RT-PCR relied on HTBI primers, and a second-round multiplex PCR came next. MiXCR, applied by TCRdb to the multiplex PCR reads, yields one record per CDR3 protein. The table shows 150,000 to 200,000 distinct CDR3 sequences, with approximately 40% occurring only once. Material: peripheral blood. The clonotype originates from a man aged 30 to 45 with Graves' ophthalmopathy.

In DNA, the CDR3 is TGTGCCAGCAGTTTAAGTATTCCCGGTGGCTACACCTTC. Translating gives CASSLSIPGGYTF. This rearrangement joins TRBV6-2 or TRBV6-3 to TRBJ1-2; D is uncertain. The V end was cut by 4 bases, the J end by 7 bases, with 13 bases between. The length of the CDR3 is 13 residues. Germline CDR1 MNHEY, CDR2 SVGEGT.